These T cell receptor beta chains were read from a single sample in a study of regulatory T cells in long-lasting Graves disease. TCRdb reprocessed the multiplex PCR reads with MiXCR, giving one entry per CDR3 protein. The table lists about 470,000 distinct CDR3 sequences, 20% of them singletons. Sample: peripheral blood mononuclear cells (PBMCs), taken when the disease was refractory, from a patient treated with antithyroid drugs. The source is a female donor with Graves disease. CDR3s include the opening cysteine and the closing phenylalanine or tryptophan. The order of the fields is D gene, J gene, clone size, V gene, CDR3 protein, CDR3 DNA. A D gene is named only where the DNA matches it firmly. Expanded clones are given a class, and other clones once, few, many or no size at all.

>-|TRBJ2-7|-|TRBV30
CAWSVGILSYEQYF
TGTGCCTGGAGTGTAGGCATCCTAAGCTACGAGCAGTACTTC
>-|TRBJ1-1|-|TRBV6-1
CASSPNGFNSEAFF
TGTGCCAGCAGCCCGAACGGCTTTAACTCTGAAGCTTTCTTT
>TRBD2|TRBJ2-5|-|TRBV7-6
CASSSTSGMKTQYF
TGTGCCAGCAGCTCGACTAGCGGGATGAAGACCCAGTACTTC
>-|TRBJ2-7|-|TRBV29-1
CSVDSDNSYEQYF
TGCAGCGTTGACAGTGACAACTCCTACGAGCAGTACTTC
>TRBD1|TRBJ1-6|many|TRBV28
CASSTTGNSPLHF
TGTGCCAGCAGTACGACAGGGAATTCACCCCTCCACTTT
>-|TRBJ2-7|many|TRBV28
CASSAGSGSYEQYF
TGTGCCAGCAGTGCGGGATCGGGGTCCTACGAGCAGTACTTC
>-|TRBJ1-5|many|TRBV19
CASSILNQPQHF
TGTGCCAGTAGTATACTCAATCAGCCCCAGCATTTT
>-|TRBJ2-7|many|TRBV28
CASRTTRDTGYEQYF
TGTGCCAGCAGAACAACCCGGGACACCGGCTACGAGCAGTACTTC
>-|TRBJ1-2|-|TRBV3-1
CASSHITNYGYTF
TGTGCCAGCAGCCACATAACTAACTATGGCTACACCTTC
>TRBD1|TRBJ1-2|-|TRBV6-5
CASSYQGQGRFGYTF
TGTGCCAGCAGTTACCAGGGACAGGGGAGGTTTGGCTACACCTTC
>TRBD1|TRBJ2-7|few|TRBV7-3
CASSWSTGAPYEQYF
TGTGCCAGCAGCTGGTCGACAGGGGCCCCCTACGAGCAGTACTTC
>-|TRBJ2-7|-|TRBV5-1
CASSLKPAGTYEQYF
TGCGCCAGCAGCCTGAAACCAGCGGGCACCTACGAGCAGTACTTC
>TRBD1|TRBJ1-2|many|TRBV11-2
CASSLAGGPYGYTF
TGTGCCAGCAGCTTAGCAGGGGGACCCTATGGCTACACCTTC
>TRBD1|TRBJ2-7|-|TRBV5-6
CASSLGRGQEQYF
TGTGCCAGCAGCTTGGGAAGGGGGCAGGAGCAGTACTTC
>-|TRBJ1-5|few|TRBV5-1
CASSLEGVQPQHF
TGCGCCAGCAGCCTGGAAGGGGTTCAGCCCCAGCATTTT
>-|TRBJ1-5|-|TRBV19
CASSKINQPQHF
TGTGCCAGTAGTAAGATAAATCAGCCCCAGCATTTT
>-|TRBJ2-7|many|TRBV7-2
CASSYTDGGSYEQYF
TGTGCCAGCAGCTATACCGATGGAGGCTCCTACGAGCAGTACTTC
>-|TRBJ2-7|-|TRBV7-9
CASSLAQEPYEQYF
TGTGCCAGCAGCTTAGCCCAAGAACCCTACGAGCAGTACTTC
>-|TRBJ2-4|few|TRBV6-1
CASSGIEAAKNIQYF
TGTGCCAGCAGCGGCATAGAGGCAGCCAAAAACATTCAGTACTTC
>-|TRBJ2-3|-|TRBV6-1
CASSTGIRNTDTQYF
TGTGCCAGCAGTACAGGGATCCGTAACACAGATACGCAGTATTTT
>-|TRBJ1-1|many|TRBV6-1
CASSGAGKDTEAFF
TGTGCCAGCAGTGGGGCAGGGAAGGACACTGAAGCTTTCTTT
>-|TRBJ1-2|-|TRBV5-1
CASSSGDGYTF
TGCGCCAGCAGCTCAGGGGATGGCTACACCTTC
>TRBD2|TRBJ2-1|-|TRBV16
CASSHLTSRSYNEQFF
TGTGCCAGCAGCCACTTGACTAGCCGCTCCTACAATGAGCAGTTCTTC
>-|TRBJ2-6|few|TRBV15
CATSRDYGGTSGANVLTF
TGTGCCACCAGCAGAGATTACGGCGGAACCTCTGGGGCCAACGTCCTGACTTTC
>-|TRBJ2-7|-|TRBV29-1
CSVELGRRGEQYF
TGCAGCGTTGAATTGGGACGAAGGGGCGAGCAGTACTTC
>TRBD1|TRBJ2-1|-|TRBV5-5
CASRAGDRALSNEQFF
TGTGCCAGCAGAGCCGGGGACAGAGCTCTTAGCAATGAGCAGTTCTTC
>-|TRBJ2-2|many|TRBV7-8
CASSLYSEIIGELFF
TGTGCCAGCAGCTTATACTCCGAGATTATCGGGGAGCTGTTTTTT
>-|TRBJ2-7|many|TRBV3-1
CASSQDRTGLHF
TGTGCCAGCAGCCAAGATCGAACAGGGTTGCACTTC
>TRBD2|TRBJ2-7|-|TRBV9
CASSPVTSGSLYEQYF
TGTGCCAGCAGCCCCGTGACTAGCGGGAGCTTATACGAGCAGTACTTC
>-|TRBJ2-7|-|TRBV10-3
CAIGSGEQYF
TGTGCCATCGGTAGTGGCGAGCAGTACTTC
>-|TRBJ1-5|many|TRBV6-5
CASSYNEGRNQPQHF
TGTGCCAGCAGTTACAACGAGGGCCGGAATCAGCCCCAGCATTTT
>TRBD1|TRBJ1-2|-|TRBV5-6
CASSFSGTGGRYGYTF
TGTGCCAGCAGCTTCTCCGGGACAGGGGGCCGATATGGCTACACCTTC
>TRBD1|TRBJ1-2|many|TRBV28
CASSQTGFLYGYTF
TGTGCCAGCAGCCAGACAGGGTTTTTGTACGGCTACACCTTC
>-|TRBJ2-7|few|TRBV6-1
CASFNVYEQYF
TGTGCCAGCTTTAACGTCTACGAGCAGTACTTC
>-|TRBJ2-7|many|TRBV6-1
CASSEVLAAPYEQYF
TGTGCCAGCAGTGAAGTTTTAGCGGCACCCTACGAGCAGTACTTC
>-|TRBJ1-2|many|TRBV12-3/TRBV12-4
CASSPTNYGYTF
TGTGCCAGCAGCCCAACTAACTATGGCTACACCTTC
>TRBD2|TRBJ2-1|-|TRBV4-1
CASSPGGGEQFF
TGCGCCAGCAGCCCCGGCGGGGGAGAGCAGTTCTTC
>-|TRBJ2-2|-|TRBV28
CASIPGTNTGELFF
TGTGCCAGCATACCAGGGACGAACACCGGGGAGCTGTTTTTT
>TRBD1|TRBJ2-2|many|TRBV11-2
CASSLDRVNGGELFF
TGTGCCAGCAGCCTCGACAGGGTTAATGGCGGGGAGCTGTTTTTT
>-|TRBJ2-7|-|TRBV29-1
CSAVFAAGYEQYF
TGCAGCGCCGTATTCGCAGCGGGCTACGAGCAGTACTTC
>-|TRBJ1-2|many|TRBV5-1
CASSLGTVAGAWGYTF
TGCGCCAGCAGCTTGGGGACCGTGGCAGGGGCTTGGGGCTACACCTTC
>TRBD1|TRBJ2-7|-|TRBV29-1
CSALQGRYEQYF
TGCAGCGCCTTACAGGGGCGCTACGAGCAGTACTTC
>-|TRBJ2-2|few|TRBV20-1
CSARDSKRGDTGELFF
TGCAGTGCTAGAGATAGTAAGAGGGGCGACACCGGGGAGCTGTTTTTT